Listed below are T cell receptor beta chains from one sample, sequenced in a study of T cells in Graves' hyperthyroidism and ophthalmopathy. Via MiXCR, TCRdb re-called the multiplex PCR reads, giving one row per CDR3 protein. The sample holds about 610,000 distinct CDR3 sequences, roughly 14% seen once. Sequencing used blood. The origin of the receptors is a woman between 40 and 50 years old with Graves' ophthalmopathy. CDR3s include the opening cysteine and the closing phenylalanine or tryptophan. The D gene is left open where the match is weak. Part of the rows lack a size; the others show once, few, many or a class for expanded clones.

abundance: many
v_gene: TRBV19
d_gene: -
j_gene: TRBJ2-5
CDR3aa: CASSSSWSQRGTQYF
CDR3nt: TGTGCCAGTAGTTCATCATGGTCCCAAAGAGGGACCCAGTACTTC

abundance: -
v_gene: TRBV10-3
d_gene: -
j_gene: TRBJ2-2
CDR3aa: CATAARGNTGELFF
CDR3nt: TGTGCCACGGCAGCGAGAGGAAACACCGGGGAGCTGTTTTTT

abundance: many
v_gene: TRBV19
d_gene: TRBD2
j_gene: TRBJ2-7
CDR3aa: CASSDNPGLRPHEQYF
CDR3nt: TGTGCCAGTAGTGACAATCCGGGACTACGGCCCCACGAGCAGTACTTC

abundance: few
v_gene: TRBV9
d_gene: -
j_gene: TRBJ2-5
CDR3aa: CASSPGGWAKETQYF
CDR3nt: TGTGCCAGCAGCCCAGGCGGTTGGGCCAAAGAGACCCAGTACTTC

abundance: many
v_gene: TRBV5-4
d_gene: -
j_gene: TRBJ2-5
CDR3aa: CASSLGAEETQYF
CDR3nt: TGTGCCAGCAGCTTAGGGGCGGAAGAGACCCAGTACTTC

abundance: few
v_gene: TRBV12-3/TRBV12-4
d_gene: TRBD1
j_gene: TRBJ1-2
CDR3aa: CASSFLQGGNGYTF
CDR3nt: TGTGCCAGCAGTTTTCTACAGGGGGGTAATGGCTACACCTTC

abundance: many
v_gene: TRBV12-3/TRBV12-4
d_gene: TRBD1
j_gene: TRBJ2-7
CDR3aa: CASSPRTGSGEQYF
CDR3nt: TGTGCCAGCAGTCCGCGGACAGGGTCAGGGGAGCAGTACTTC

abundance: -
v_gene: TRBV20-1
d_gene: -
j_gene: TRBJ2-7
CDR3aa: CSAKSIRGDLEQYF
CDR3nt: TGCAGTGCTAAGAGTATTCGAGGGGACCTCGAGCAGTACTTC

abundance: -
v_gene: TRBV7-2
d_gene: TRBD1
j_gene: TRBJ2-5
CDR3aa: CASKLAGQGSTETQYF
CDR3nt: TGTGCCTCAAAATTGGCCGGACAGGGATCAACAGAGACCCAGTACTTC

abundance: -
v_gene: TRBV12-3/TRBV12-4
d_gene: -
j_gene: TRBJ2-5
CDR3aa: CAGSPFGVQETQYF
CDR3nt: TGTGCCGGCAGCCCCTTTGGGGTTCAAGAGACCCAGTACTTC

abundance: few
v_gene: TRBV30
d_gene: TRBD2
j_gene: TRBJ2-2
CDR3aa: CAWSVLAGVHTGELFF
CDR3nt: TGTGCCTGGAGTGTACTAGCGGGAGTGCACACCGGGGAGCTGTTTTTT

abundance: many
v_gene: TRBV7-3
d_gene: TRBD1
j_gene: TRBJ2-7
CDR3aa: CASSHGQGDYEQYF
CDR3nt: TGTGCCAGCAGCCACGGACAGGGGGACTACGAGCAGTACTTC

abundance: many
v_gene: TRBV20-1
d_gene: -
j_gene: TRBJ1-1
CDR3aa: CSARTVGLNTEAFF
CDR3nt: TGCAGTGCTAGGACGGTCGGATTGAACACTGAAGCTTTCTTT

abundance: -
v_gene: TRBV13
d_gene: TRBD1
j_gene: TRBJ1-1
CDR3aa: CASSSQGVIVNTEAFF
CDR3nt: TGTGCCAGCAGCTCTCAGGGGGTGATAGTGAACACTGAAGCTTTCTTT

abundance: many
v_gene: TRBV14
d_gene: -
j_gene: TRBJ2-7
CDR3aa: CASSQARVGEQYF
CDR3nt: TGTGCCAGCAGCCAAGCAAGGGTGGGGGAGCAGTACTTC

abundance: many
v_gene: TRBV20-1
d_gene: TRBD2
j_gene: TRBJ2-7
CDR3aa: CSARDSTSGRPSSYEQYF
CDR3nt: TGCAGTGCTAGAGATAGTACTAGCGGGAGGCCTAGCTCCTACGAGCAGTACTTC

abundance: -
v_gene: TRBV27
d_gene: -
j_gene: TRBJ2-7
CDR3aa: CASSRRGMTYEQYF
CDR3nt: TGTGCCAGCAGTCGCCGGGGCATGACCTACGAGCAGTACTTC

abundance: few
v_gene: TRBV28
d_gene: TRBD2
j_gene: TRBJ2-2
CDR3aa: CASDPGGSGELFF
CDR3nt: TGTGCCAGCGACCCCGGCGGGAGCGGGGAGCTGTTTTTT

abundance: -
v_gene: TRBV6-2/TRBV6-3
d_gene: -
j_gene: TRBJ1-5
CDR3aa: CASRKAGFGNQPQHF
CDR3nt: TGTGCCAGCAGGAAAGCAGGGTTCGGCAATCAGCCCCAGCATTTT

abundance: many
v_gene: TRBV2
d_gene: TRBD2
j_gene: TRBJ2-5
CDR3aa: CASSVTSGSGKTQYF
CDR3nt: TGTGCCAGCAGTGTTACTAGCGGGAGTGGAAAGACCCAGTACTTC

abundance: few
v_gene: TRBV29-1
d_gene: TRBD1
j_gene: TRBJ2-4
CDR3aa: CSVEDQRTGANIQYF
CDR3nt: TGCAGCGTTGAAGATCAGCGGACAGGGGCTAACATTCAGTACTTC

abundance: many
v_gene: TRBV5-1
d_gene: TRBD2
j_gene: TRBJ2-5
CDR3aa: CASSSTSGSVETQYF
CDR3nt: TGCGCCAGCAGCTCGACTAGCGGGAGTGTGGAGACCCAGTACTTC

abundance: -
v_gene: TRBV28
d_gene: -
j_gene: TRBJ2-7
CDR3aa: CASSVGQGTFYEQYF
CDR3nt: TGTGCCAGCAGTGTGGGGCAGGGGACCTTCTACGAGCAGTACTTC

abundance: -
v_gene: TRBV5-4
d_gene: -
j_gene: TRBJ2-1
CDR3aa: CASSWAGGGAWNEQFF
CDR3nt: TGTGCCAGCAGCTGGGCTGGGGGGGGCGCCTGGAATGAGCAGTTCTTC

abundance: many
v_gene: TRBV28
d_gene: TRBD2
j_gene: TRBJ2-2
CDR3aa: CASTSSSRGRNTGELFF
CDR3nt: TGTGCCAGCACCTCCTCGAGTCGCGGGAGAAACACCGGGGAGCTGTTTTTT

abundance: many
v_gene: TRBV7-8
d_gene: -
j_gene: TRBJ2-5
CDR3aa: CASSFVGGGGGETQYF
CDR3nt: TGTGCCAGCAGCTTTGTTGGGGGAGGGGGGGGAGAGACCCAGTACTTC

abundance: -
v_gene: TRBV27
d_gene: TRBD1
j_gene: TRBJ2-7
CDR3aa: CASSPRGTGPYEQYF
CDR3nt: TGTGCCAGCAGTCCGAGGGGGACAGGCCCCTACGAGCAGTACTTC

abundance: many
v_gene: TRBV7-3
d_gene: -
j_gene: TRBJ2-5
CDR3aa: CASSFTSGETQYF
CDR3nt: TGTGCCAGCAGCTTTACCTCCGGAGAGACCCAGTACTTC

abundance: -
v_gene: TRBV18
d_gene: -
j_gene: TRBJ1-2
CDR3aa: CASSDGEFLRGYTF
CDR3nt: TGTGCCAGCTCAGACGGGGAGTTCCTAAGGGGCTACACCTTC

abundance: many
v_gene: TRBV6-5
d_gene: -
j_gene: TRBJ2-7
CDR3aa: CASSLYLNSYEQYF
CDR3nt: TGTGCCAGCAGTTTATACCTTAACTCCTACGAGCAGTACTTC

abundance: many
v_gene: TRBV6-1
d_gene: -
j_gene: TRBJ2-7
CDR3aa: CASRSGGGTSYEQYF
CDR3nt: TGTGCCAGCAGGTCCGGGGGCGGCACCTCCTACGAGCAGTACTTC